Presented here are 28 T cell receptor beta chains from one specimen sequenced in a study of T cell responses to AZD1222 COVID-19 vaccine. Measured with immunoSEQ multiplex PCR; TCRdb has only the in-frame clones, and not every one. Of around 140,000 clones in the sample, more than 70% are singletons; the top ten hold under 2%. The sample was peripheral blood, taken 28 days after the second AZD1222 dose. The receptors here all came from an adult who received the AZD1222 COVID-19 vaccine.

The chain joins TRBV30 to TRBJ1-6; D uncertain. Germline CDR1 reads GTSNPN; CDR2 reads SVGIG (reference sequence). Trimming pared 2 bases from V and 9 bases from J, leaving 5 bases between. CDR3 size: 11 residues. DNA for the CDR3: TGTGCCTGGAGTTTTTCTTCACCCCTCCACTTT. It translates to CAWSFSSPLHF. Full variable domain (outside the CDR3, taken from reference TRBV30 and TRBJ1-6): SQTIHQWPATLVQPVGSPLSLECTVEGTSNPNLYWYRQAAGRGLQLLFYSVGIGQISSEVPQNLSASRPQDRQFILSSKKLLLSDSGFYLCAWSFSSPLHFGNGTRLTVT.

This clone showed up just a few times. The V and J genes are TRBV19 and TRBJ1-5; 11 nucleotides match TRBD1. The CDR3 totals 15 residues. Unmatched junction bases numbered 10, after V lost 9 bases and J lost 6 bases. CDR1 is LNHDA and CDR2 is SQIVND in the germline V gene (reference sequence). The DNA for the CDR3 is TGTGCCAGCGTGGAGGACAGGGGGCGCGGTCAGCCCCAGCATTTT. It yields the protein CASVEDRGRGQPQHF. Variable domain in full (rest from reference TRBV19 and TRBJ1-5): DGGITQSPKYLFRKEGQNVTLSCEQNLNHDAMYWYRQDPGQGLRLIYYSQIVNDFQKGDIAEGYSVSREKKESFPLTVTSAQKNPTAFYLCASVEDRGRGQPQHFGDGTRLSIL.

V and J are TRBV7-3 and TRBJ2-3; 10 bases align to TRBD2. CDR1 SGHTA and CDR2 FQGTGA come from the germline V gene. V shed 5 bases and J 0 bases; nucleotides not matched to a gene: 5. This CDR3 comprises 16 residues. The CDR3 region has the DNA TGTGCCAGCAGCCGGGGACTAGCGCCTAGCACAGATACGCAGTATTTT. Translating gives CASSRGLAPSTDTQYF.

J is TRBJ1-1 and V is TRBV19; D gene unclear. CDR3 length: 14 residues. Trimming pared 5 bases from V and 11 bases from J, leaving 21 bases between. The germline gives CDR1 LNHDA, CDR2 SQIVND (reference sequence). The CDR3 here is CASSGFGPGESAFF. CDR3 nucleotides: TGTGCCAGTAGTGGCTTTGGGCCAGGAGAGTCTGCTTTCTTT.

The chain carries TRBV18 and TRBJ2-1; 9 positions match TRBD1. This CDR3 region has 14 residues. The germline V gene has CDR1 KGHSH and CDR2 LQKENI. V gave up 2 bases and J gave up 7 bases; unmatched junction bases: 3. The CDR3 sequence is CASSPDRGVNEQFF. The CDR3 bases are TGTGCCAGCTCACCAGACAGGGGGGTTAATGAGCAGTTCTTC.

The rearrangement links TRBV28 to TRBJ1-2; maybe TRBD1 (6 bases). Per the germline V gene, CDR1 is MDHEN and CDR2 is SYDVKM. Trimming removed 5 bases at V and 3 bases at J, with 16 bases between. The CDR3 is 15 residues long. The DNA of the CDR3 is TGTGCCAGCAGTCCACTCCCCGCAGGGGACTATGGCTACACCTTC. This encodes CASSPLPAGDYGYTF.

The chain links TRBV2 to TRBJ1-5; D might be TRBD1 (5 bases). CDR1 and CDR2 (germline): SNHLY, FYNNEI. This CDR3 has 14 amino acids. V lost 7 bases to trimming and J lost 0 bases, with 10 bases between them. The CDR3 region has the DNA TGTGCCAGCATCGGAGGGGATAGCAATCAGCCCCAGCATTTT. This sequence encodes CASIGGDSNQPQHF.

This chain links TRBV6-6 with TRBJ1-1; TRBD1 is a possible D gene (5 bases). Germline-derived CDR1 and CDR2 are MNHNY and SVGAGI (reference sequence). This CDR3 contains 14 residues. Trimming shortened V by 5 bases and J by 0 bases, and 10 bases separated the two germline ends. CDR3 in DNA: TGTGCCAGCAGTCGATCGGGGGTGAACACTGAAGCTTTCTTT. This sequence encodes CASSRSGVNTEAFF.

This clone was seen only a few times. The chain recombines TRBV7-8 with TRBJ1-2; D is possibly TRBD1 (5 bases). This CDR3 contains 14 residues. Germline CDR1 and CDR2: SGHVS and FQNEAQ. The ends were cut back, 5 bases at V and 4 bases at J, with 14 bases in the middle. CDR3 in DNA: TGTGCCAGCAGCCCGGGCAGGGAACCCTATGGCTACACCTTC. Amino acid sequence: CASSPGREPYGYTF. The complete variable domain, with remaining parts taken from reference TRBV7-8 and TRBJ1-2, reads GAGVSQSPRYKVAKRGQDVALRCDPISGHVSLFWYQQALGQGPEFLTYFQNEAQLDKSGLPSDRFFAERPEGSVSTLKIQRTQQEDSAVYLCASSPGREPYGYTFGSGTRLTVV.

V usage is TRBV19 and J usage is TRBJ1-2, with TRBD1 as a possible D gene (5 bases). The germline CDR1 and CDR2 sequences are LNHDA and SQIVND (reference sequence). The CDR3 has 14 residues. V was trimmed by 10 bases and J by 7 bases, leaving 22 bases between them. DNA for the CDR3: TGTGCCACCAGGACCGGGGACGAGACGCGTGGCTACACCTTC. It codes for CATRTGDETRGYTF.

The V and J genes are TRBV12-5 and TRBJ2-2; 7 bases are shared with TRBD2. J was trimmed by 0 bases and V by 2 bases; bases with no gene match: 3. The length of the CDR3 is 16 residues. Germline V CDR1 and CDR2: LGHNT, FRNRAP. In DNA form, the CDR3 reads TGTGCTAGTGGTTTGATCAGCGGGACGAACACCGGGGAGCTGTTTTTT. It translates to CASGLISGTNTGELFF.

The chain links TRBV27 to TRBJ1-2, with 12 bases that match TRBD1. V trimming: 5 bases; J trimming: 6 bases; junction bases outside the gene matches: 7. Germline V gene lookup returns CDR1 MNHEY and CDR2 SMNVEV (reference sequence). The CDR3 extends over 15 amino acids. The CDR3 coding sequence is TGTGCCAGCAGTCCCCGGGACAGGGGGCTTGATGGCTACACCTTC. This gives the protein CASSPRDRGLDGYTF.

This clone was detected once. This rearrangement joins TRBV12-3 or TRBV12-4 to TRBJ2-1; D is unclear. The CDR3 extends over 13 amino acids. The germline V and J ends were trimmed by 5 bases and 5 bases, with 10 bases remaining between them. CDR3 amino acids: CASSLDGHNEQFF. CDR3 DNA sequence: TGTGCCAGCAGTCTGGACGGTCACAATGAGCAGTTCTTC.

The CDR3 DNA follows: TGTGCCAGTAGTATAAGCAACAGGGATAGTTATGGCTACACCTTC. This encodes CASSISNRDSYGYTF. V and J are TRBV19 and TRBJ1-2, with D tentatively TRBD1 (6 bases). The CDR3 is 15 residues long. The V end lost 2 bases, the J end lost 5 bases, and 15 bases lay between the germline ends. CDR1 and CDR2 (germline): LNHDA, SQIVND (reference sequence).

This clone was detected a few times. CDR3 sequence (DNA): TGTGCCAGCAGCTTAGCGCGGAGGGGGACCTATGGCTACACCTTC. Protein product: CASSLARRGTYGYTF. The chain uses TRBV7-9 and TRBJ1-2, with a possible D match to TRBD1 (6 bases). V lost 0 bases, J lost 4 bases, and 12 bases lay in between. In germline, CDR1 is SEHNR, CDR2 FQNEAQ (reference sequence). This CDR3 has 15 amino acids.

This chain uses TRBV4-3 with TRBJ2-3; 14 bases map to TRBD2. Germline V gene data show CDR1 as LGHNA and CDR2 as YSLEER. The CDR3 length is 16 residues. Trimming cost V 1 base and J 4 bases; bases outside gene matches: 1. The CDR3 loop reads CASSQGLAGGPDTQYF. The CDR3 coding sequence is TGCGCCAGCAGCCAAGGACTAGCGGGAGGGCCAGATACGCAGTATTTT.

The rearrangement links TRBV6-5 to TRBJ2-3; D may be TRBD2 (5 bases). V shed 5 bases and J shed 0 bases, with 12 bases lying between them. The CDR3 sequence is 15 residues long. Germline V gives CDR1 MNHEY, CDR2 SVGAGI. CDR3 region: CASSMSGSSTDTQYF. In nucleotides, the CDR3 is TGTGCCAGCAGTATGAGCGGATCTAGCACAGATACGCAGTATTTT.

The chain links TRBV5-1 to TRBJ2-7, with 11 bases identical to TRBD1. After removal of 0 bases from V and 5 bases from J, the junction contained 7 bases not matched to a gene. This CDR3 comprises 16 residues. Per the germline V gene, CDR1 is SGHRS and CDR2 is YFSETQ. The CDR3 is CASSLGPGQGADEQYF. Written as DNA, the CDR3 is TGCGCCAGCAGCTTGGGCCCCGGACAGGGGGCTGACGAGCAGTACTTC.

The chain uses TRBV28 and TRBJ2-2; D is possibly TRBD1 (5 bases). V was pared by 3 bases and J by 8 bases, with 10 bases between. The CDR3 is made up of 13 amino acids. CDR1 is MDHEN, CDR2 SYDVKM, per germline. The CDR3 loop reads CASSFRVSGELFF. The CDR3 nucleotides are TGTGCCAGCAGTTTCAGGGTTTCGGGGGAGCTGTTTTTT.

This clone was seen once. The chain combines TRBV11-3 with TRBJ1-4, with 8 bases matching TRBD1. CDR1 and CDR2 from the germline V gene are SGHNT and YENEEA. V dropped 0 bases and J dropped 10; count of bases not matched to a gene: 10. The CDR3 runs to 16 residues. The CDR3 DNA follows: TGTGCCAGCAGCTTAGAGGACAGGGTGAAGACGGGAAAACTGTTTTTT. Its protein is CASSLEDRVKTGKLFF.

The chain recombines TRBV28 with TRBJ2-5; 8 bases fit TRBD2. With 5 bases clipped from V and 1 base from J, the junction kept 3 bases outside the gene matches. Per germline, CDR1 MDHEN and CDR2 SYDVKM. The CDR3 is 14 amino acids. In DNA, the CDR3 is TGTGCCAGCAGTGAGACTAGCGCCCAAGAGACCCAGTACTTC. Protein: CASSETSAQETQYF.

This CDR3 is CSVSRLGLRTKNIQYF. In DNA form, the CDR3 reads TGCAGCGTCTCTCGTCTGGGCCTGAGAACCAAAAACATTCAGTACTTC. The chain recombines TRBV29-1 with TRBJ2-4; D gene ambiguous. CDR1 and CDR2 (germline): SQVTM, ANQGSEA. The CDR3 covers 16 residues. The ends were cut back, 6 bases at V and 2 bases at J, with 20 bases in the middle.

This chain links TRBV29-1 with TRBJ2-2; D remains unclear. Trimming cost V 4 bases and J 1 base, with 4 bases left between them. This CDR3 has 12 amino acids. Germline lookup yields CDR1 SQVTM and CDR2 ANQGSEA. CDR3 sequence reads: CSVAGNTGELFF. The CDR3 DNA follows: TGCAGCGTTGCAGGGAACACCGGGGAGCTGTTTTTT.

The chain joins TRBV12-3 or TRBV12-4 to TRBJ2-7; D uncertain. The V and J ends lost 5 bases and 0 bases respectively, with 5 bases between them. This CDR3 contains 12 residues. DNA of the CDR3: TGTGCCAGCAGTCTCACCTCCTACGAGCAGTACTTC. Encoded protein: CASSLTSYEQYF.

The chain has TRBV9 and TRBJ2-6, with D perhaps matching TRBD1 (6 bases). The germline CDR1 and CDR2 sequences are SGDLS and YYNGEE. Trimming pared 4 bases from V and 1 base from J, leaving 18 bases between. There are 18 residues in the CDR3. The CDR3: CASSSRGGLLSGANVLTF. The DNA for the CDR3 is TGTGCCAGCAGCTCCAGAGGGGGTCTCTTGTCTGGGGCCAACGTCCTGACTTTC.

This CDR3 reads CASSFPGLAGGNTGELFF. DNA of the CDR3: TGTGCCAGCAGCTTCCCGGGACTAGCGGGAGGAAACACCGGGGAGCTGTTTTTT. The V gene is TRBV7-2, the J gene TRBJ2-2; 15 bases match TRBD2. The CDR3 length is 18 residues. Germline assignment: CDR1 SGHTA and CDR2 FQGNSA. Trimming at V came to 3 bases and at J to 2 bases, leaving 4 bases not matched to a gene.

The chain uses TRBV7-3 and TRBJ1-1, with a tentative D call TRBD1 (6 bases). CDR1 SGHTA and CDR2 FQGTGA come from the germline V gene. The CDR3 spans 15 residues. Deletions cut 5 bases from V and 1 base from J, with 14 bases between. This CDR3 reads CASSPQARGNTEAFF. For the CDR3, the DNA is TGTGCCAGCAGCCCTCAGGCCAGGGGGAACACTGAAGCTTTCTTT.

This chain connects TRBV19 to TRBJ1-5; 7 positions match TRBD1. Trimming cost V 4 bases and J 1 base; bases outside gene matches: 16. CDR3 length: 19 residues. The V gene's germline CDR1 is LNHDA and CDR2 SQIVND (reference sequence). The CDR3, as DNA: TGTGCCAGTAGTAGACGCCGGTGGGAGGGGGCGCGAAGCAATCAGCCCCAGCATTTT. Its protein product is CASSRRRWEGARSNQPQHF.